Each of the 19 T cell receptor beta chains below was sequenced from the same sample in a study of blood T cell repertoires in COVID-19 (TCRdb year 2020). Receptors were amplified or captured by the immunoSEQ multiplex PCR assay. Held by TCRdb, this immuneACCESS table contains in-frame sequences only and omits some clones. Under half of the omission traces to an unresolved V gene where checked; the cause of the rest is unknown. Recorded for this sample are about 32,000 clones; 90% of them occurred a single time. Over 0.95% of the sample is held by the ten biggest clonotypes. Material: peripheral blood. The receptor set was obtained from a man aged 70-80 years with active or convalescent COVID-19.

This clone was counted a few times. The DNA for the CDR3 is TGTGCCAGTAGTCGACGAACCGGACAGGGGAATGAGCAGTACTTC. Protein sequence: CASSRRTGQGNEQYF. The chain has TRBV19 and TRBJ2-7, with TRBD1 matching over 9 bases. After removal of 5 bases from V and 7 bases from J, the junction contained 12 bases not matched to a gene. The CDR3 runs 15 residues. Germline V lookup: CDR1 LNHDA, CDR2 SQIVND (reference sequence). Full variable domain (missing parts from reference TRBV19 and TRBJ2-7): DGGITQSPKYLFRKEGQNVTLSCEQNLNHDAMYWYRQDPGQGLRLIYYSQIVNDFQKGDIAEGYSVSREKKESFPLTVTSAQKNPTAFYLCASSRRTGQGNEQYFGPGTRLTVT.

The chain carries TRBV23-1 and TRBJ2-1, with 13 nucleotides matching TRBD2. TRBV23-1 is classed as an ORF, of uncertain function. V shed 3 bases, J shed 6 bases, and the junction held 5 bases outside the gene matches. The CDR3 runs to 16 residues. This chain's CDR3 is CASSHHGTSGVNEQFF. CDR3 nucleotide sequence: TGCGCCAGCAGTCATCACGGGACTAGCGGGGTCAATGAGCAGTTCTTC.

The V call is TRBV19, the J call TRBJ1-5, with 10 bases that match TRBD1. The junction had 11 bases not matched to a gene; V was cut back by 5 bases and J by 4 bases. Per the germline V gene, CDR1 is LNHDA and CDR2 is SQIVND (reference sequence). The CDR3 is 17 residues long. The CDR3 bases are TGTGCCAGTAGTTCCACGACAGGGGGCATTCGGAATCAGCCCCAGCATTTT. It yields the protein CASSSTTGGIRNQPQHF.

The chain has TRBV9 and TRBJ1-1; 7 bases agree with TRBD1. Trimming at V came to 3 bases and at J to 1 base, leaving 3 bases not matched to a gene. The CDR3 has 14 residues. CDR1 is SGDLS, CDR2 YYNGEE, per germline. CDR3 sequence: CASSGQGENTEAFF. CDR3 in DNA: TGTGCCAGCAGCGGTCAGGGGGAGAACACTGAAGCTTTCTTT.

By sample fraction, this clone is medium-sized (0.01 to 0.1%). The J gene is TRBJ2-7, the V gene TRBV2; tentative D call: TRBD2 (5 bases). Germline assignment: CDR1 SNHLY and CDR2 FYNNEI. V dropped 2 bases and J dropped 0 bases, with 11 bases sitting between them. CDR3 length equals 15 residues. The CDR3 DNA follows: TGTGCCAGCAGTGAACGCCGGGGAAGCTCCTACGAGCAGTACTTC. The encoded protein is CASSERRGSSYEQYF.

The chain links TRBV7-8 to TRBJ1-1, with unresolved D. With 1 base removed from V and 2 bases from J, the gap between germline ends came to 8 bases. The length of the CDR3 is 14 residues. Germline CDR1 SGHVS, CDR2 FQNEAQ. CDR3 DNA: TGTGCCAGCAGCTTAGGTCAGGCAAACACTGAAGCTTTCTTT. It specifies CASSLGQANTEAFF.

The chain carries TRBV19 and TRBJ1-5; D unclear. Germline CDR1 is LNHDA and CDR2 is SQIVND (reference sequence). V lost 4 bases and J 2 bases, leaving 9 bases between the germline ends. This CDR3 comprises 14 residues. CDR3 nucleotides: TGTGCCAGTAGTACCGGGGTGGGCAATCAGCCCCAGCATTTT. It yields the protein CASSTGVGNQPQHF. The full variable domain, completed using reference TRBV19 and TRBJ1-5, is DGGITQSPKYLFRKEGQNVTLSCEQNLNHDAMYWYRQDPGQGLRLIYYSQIVNDFQKGDIAEGYSVSREKKESFPLTVTSAQKNPTAFYLCASSTGVGNQPQHFGDGTRLSIL.

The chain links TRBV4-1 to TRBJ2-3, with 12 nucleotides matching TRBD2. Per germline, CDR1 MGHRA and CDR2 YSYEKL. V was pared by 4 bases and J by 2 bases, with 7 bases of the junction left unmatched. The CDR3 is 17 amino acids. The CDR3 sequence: CASSRLGLAGSTDTQYF. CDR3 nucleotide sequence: TGCGCCAGCAGCCGACTAGGACTAGCGGGGTCCACAGATACGCAGTATTTT.

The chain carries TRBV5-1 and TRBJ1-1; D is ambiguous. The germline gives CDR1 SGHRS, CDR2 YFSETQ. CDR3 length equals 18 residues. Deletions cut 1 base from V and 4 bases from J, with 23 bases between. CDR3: CASSLPLGNLGRSTEAFF. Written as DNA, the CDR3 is TGCGCCAGCAGCTTGCCCCTTGGGAACCTAGGGAGGAGCACTGAAGCTTTCTTT.

CDR3 protein: CASTGLGRGVVMNTEAFF. The CDR3 DNA is TGTGCCAGCACGGGGTTAGGGCGGGGCGTGGTCATGAACACTGAAGCTTTCTTT. The gene calls are TRBV28 and TRBJ1-1; D is possibly TRBD1 (5 bases). CDR1 is MDHEN and CDR2 is SYDVKM in the germline V gene. The CDR3 is 18 residues long. V gave up 7 bases and J gave up 0 bases, with 24 bases separating them.

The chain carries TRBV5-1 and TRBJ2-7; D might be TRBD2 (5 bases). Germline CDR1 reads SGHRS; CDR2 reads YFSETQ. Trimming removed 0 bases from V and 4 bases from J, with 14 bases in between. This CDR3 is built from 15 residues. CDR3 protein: CASSLGAAHPYEQYF. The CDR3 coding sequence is TGCGCCAGCAGCTTGGGAGCGGCCCATCCTTACGAGCAGTACTTC.

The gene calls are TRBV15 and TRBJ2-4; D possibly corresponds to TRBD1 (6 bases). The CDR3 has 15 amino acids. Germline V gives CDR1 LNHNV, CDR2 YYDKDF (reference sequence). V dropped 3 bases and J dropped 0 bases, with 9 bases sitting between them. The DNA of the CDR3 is TGTGCCACCAGCAGGACAGGAGTAGCCAAAAACATTCAGTACTTC. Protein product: CATSRTGVAKNIQYF.

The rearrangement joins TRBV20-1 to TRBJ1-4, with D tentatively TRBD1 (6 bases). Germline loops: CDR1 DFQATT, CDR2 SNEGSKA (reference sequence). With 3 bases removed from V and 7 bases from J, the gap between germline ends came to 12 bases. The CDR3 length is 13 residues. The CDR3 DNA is TGCAGTGCTAGTCGGGGGGCCGGTGAAAAACTGTTTTTT. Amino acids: CSASRGAGEKLFF.

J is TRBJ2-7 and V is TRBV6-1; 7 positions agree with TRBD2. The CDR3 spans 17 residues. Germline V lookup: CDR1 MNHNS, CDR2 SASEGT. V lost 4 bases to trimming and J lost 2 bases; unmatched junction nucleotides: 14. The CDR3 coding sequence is TGTGCCAGCAGTGGGGGCCCAGGCAGCGGGACCCCCTACGAGCAGTACTTC. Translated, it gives CASSGGPGSGTPYEQYF.

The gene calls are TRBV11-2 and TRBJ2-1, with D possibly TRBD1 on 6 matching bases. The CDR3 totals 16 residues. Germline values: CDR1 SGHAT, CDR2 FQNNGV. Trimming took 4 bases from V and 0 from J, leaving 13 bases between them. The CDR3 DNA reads TGTGCCAGCAGCTCGACAGGAGGAAGCTCCTACAATGAGCAGTTCTTC. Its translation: CASSSTGGSSYNEQFF.

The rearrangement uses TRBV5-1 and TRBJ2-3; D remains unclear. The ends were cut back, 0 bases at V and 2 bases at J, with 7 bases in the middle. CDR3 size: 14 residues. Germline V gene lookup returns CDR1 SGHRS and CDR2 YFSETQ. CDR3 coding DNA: TGCGCCAGCAGCTTGGGCCCAGTCACAGATACGCAGTATTTT. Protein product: CASSLGPVTDTQYF.

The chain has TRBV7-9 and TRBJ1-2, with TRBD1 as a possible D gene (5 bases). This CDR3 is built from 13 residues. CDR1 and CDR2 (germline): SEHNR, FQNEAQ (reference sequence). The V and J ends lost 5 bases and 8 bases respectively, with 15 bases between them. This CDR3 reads CASSPDRGEGYTF. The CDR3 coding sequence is TGTGCCAGCAGCCCCGATCGGGGGGAAGGCTACACCTTC.

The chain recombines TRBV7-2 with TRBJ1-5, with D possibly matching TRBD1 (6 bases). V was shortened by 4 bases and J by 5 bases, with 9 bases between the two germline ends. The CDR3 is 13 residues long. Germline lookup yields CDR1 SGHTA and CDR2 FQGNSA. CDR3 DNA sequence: TGTGCCAGCAGCTGGGCAGGGGATCAGCCCCAGCATTTT. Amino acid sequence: CASSWAGDQPQHF.

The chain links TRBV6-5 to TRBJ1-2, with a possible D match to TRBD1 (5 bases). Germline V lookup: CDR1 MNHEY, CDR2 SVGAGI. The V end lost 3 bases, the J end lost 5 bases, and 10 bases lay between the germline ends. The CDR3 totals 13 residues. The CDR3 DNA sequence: TGTGCCAGCAGTTATCAGGGTGTATATGGCTACACCTTC. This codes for CASSYQGVYGYTF.